Below are 32 T cell receptor beta chains sequenced from a single sample in a study of cytotoxic CD8 clonotypes in ibrutinib-treated CLL. The method was immunoSEQ multiplex PCR; TCRdb's version includes in-frame clones alone and lacks a portion of them. The profile covers roughly 70,000 clones, with around 80% appearing a single time and roughly 7.7% taken by the ten largest. The sample here was PBMCs, taken at disease progression, from a patient treated with ibrutinib. These receptors were taken from a human donor with chronic lymphocytic leukemia.

This rearrangement joins TRBV11-2 to TRBJ2-7, with 9 bases that match TRBD1. Trimming cost V 6 bases and J 5 bases; bases outside gene matches: 11. CDR3 length: 15 residues. Germline lookup yields CDR1 SGHAT and CDR2 FQNNGV. CDR3 sequence reads: CASSFIGQGRNEQYF. In DNA, the CDR3 is TGTGCCAGCAGTTTTATTGGACAGGGGAGGAACGAGCAGTACTTC.

The V gene is TRBV4-1, the J gene TRBJ2-1, with D unclear. This CDR3 spans 13 amino acids. Trimming stripped 1 base from V and 7 bases from J, with 8 bases between. Germline CDR1 is MGHRA and CDR2 is YSYEKL. CDR3 sequence (DNA): TGCGCCAGCAGCCAAGCGAATAGAAATGAGCAGTTCTTC. Translating it yields CASSQANRNEQFF.

V is TRBV11-2 and J is TRBJ2-7; 9 bases fit TRBD1. The J segment lost 3 bases and the V segment lost 5 bases, leaving 8 bases of the junction unmatched. Germline CDR1 SGHAT, CDR2 FQNNGV. The CDR3 is 15 residues long. This chain's CDR3 is CASSAGQGSVYEQYF. The CDR3 bases are TGTGCCAGCAGCGCAGGACAGGGGTCGGTCTACGAGCAGTACTTC.

The gene calls are TRBV7-7 and TRBJ2-5; D possibly corresponds to TRBD1 (5 bases). The CDR3 runs 14 residues. Germline V CDR1 and CDR2: SSHAT, FNYEAQ (reference sequence). V lost 5 bases and J 0 bases, leaving 10 bases between the germline ends. CDR3 amino acids: CASSLGHHQETQYF. The CDR3 bases are TGTGCCAGCAGCCTCGGACACCACCAAGAGACCCAGTACTTC.

The chain is built from TRBV5-1 and TRBJ2-3; D is unresolved. The CDR3 has 13 amino acids. V was trimmed by 0 bases and J by 6 bases, leaving 8 bases between them. Germline CDR1 SGHRS, CDR2 YFSETQ. CDR3 protein: CASSLVGFDTQYF. CDR3 in DNA: TGCGCCAGCAGCTTGGTAGGGTTTGATACGCAGTATTTT.

V usage is TRBV5-1 and J usage is TRBJ2-1; 7 bases map to TRBD2. From germline, CDR1 is SGHRS and CDR2 YFSETQ. V trimming: 0 bases; J trimming: 6 bases; junction bases outside the gene matches: 6. CDR3 length: 15 residues. Written as DNA, the CDR3 is TGCGCCAGCAGCTTGGATGTCGGCGGGGGCAATGAGCAGTTCTTC. It yields the protein CASSLDVGGGNEQFF.

The chain links TRBV4-2 to TRBJ2-1; 8 nucleotides align to TRBD2. The junction had 5 bases not matched to a gene; V was cut back by 6 bases and J by 4 bases. The CDR3 sequence is 14 residues long. Germline V lookup: CDR1 LGHNA, CDR2 YNFKEQ. The CDR3, as DNA: TGTGCCAGCAGTTTCGGGGGGGAGTACAATGAGCAGTTCTTC. It specifies CASSFGGEYNEQFF.

The J gene is TRBJ2-1, the V gene TRBV28; TRBD2 is a possible D gene (5 bases). In germline, CDR1 is MDHEN, CDR2 SYDVKM. The CDR3 covers 14 residues. V shed 6 bases and J shed 8 bases, with 17 bases lying between them. The CDR3 loop is CASRTLEILHEQFF. The CDR3 DNA is TGTGCCAGCAGAACACTAGAGATCCTCCATGAGCAGTTCTTC.

This chain uses TRBV5-4 with TRBJ1-1, with unresolved D. Deletions cut 3 bases from V and 5 bases from J, with 17 bases between. Germline CDR1 SGHNT, CDR2 YYREEE (reference sequence). The CDR3 extends over 15 amino acids. CDR3 DNA: TGTGCCAGCAGCTCCCCACGCCAGGCGGGAACTGAAGCTTTCTTT. This gives the protein CASSSPRQAGTEAFF.

The rearrangement links TRBV18 to TRBJ1-2; D unresolved. The CDR3 is made up of 14 amino acids. Trimming stripped 0 bases from V and 6 bases from J, with 11 bases between. Looked up from germline, CDR1 is KGHSH and CDR2 is LQKENI. This CDR3 is CASSPPHSSHGYTF. As DNA, the CDR3 is TGTGCCAGCTCACCACCGCATTCCAGCCATGGCTACACCTTC.

V usage is TRBV28 and J usage is TRBJ2-5, with 7 bases fitting TRBD2. The CDR3 covers 15 residues. V was pared by 6 bases and J by 3 bases, with 10 bases of the junction left unmatched. Germline V gene lookup returns CDR1 MDHEN and CDR2 SYDVKM. CDR3 sequence reads: CASSVGAAGEETQYF. In nucleotides, the CDR3 is TGTGCCAGCAGCGTTGGGGCGGCGGGAGAAGAGACCCAGTACTTC.

The chain carries TRBV7-8 and TRBJ2-7, with D maybe TRBD1 (7 bases). This CDR3 region has 16 residues. Germline-derived CDR1 and CDR2 are SGHVS and FQNEAQ. Deletions cut 0 bases from V and 4 bases from J, with 16 bases between. The CDR3 spells CASSLATGRGVYEQYF. Written as DNA, the CDR3 is TGTGCCAGCAGCTTAGCCACGGGCAGGGGGGTATACGAGCAGTACTTC.

V is TRBV6-6 and J is TRBJ2-4; D gene uncertain. The CDR3 is 14 residues long. V lost 5 bases and J lost 1, with 9 bases in between. Germline CDR1 is MNHNY and CDR2 is SVGAGI (reference sequence). This chain's CDR3 is CASSAVDAKNIQYF. The CDR3 DNA sequence: TGTGCCAGCAGTGCGGTGGATGCCAAAAACATTCAGTACTTC.

The chain links TRBV5-1 to TRBJ1-2; D gene unclear. Trimming stripped 4 bases from V and 4 bases from J, with 11 bases between. The CDR3 has 13 amino acids. The germline CDR1 and CDR2 sequences are SGHRS and YFSETQ. CDR3 nucleotide sequence: TGCGCCAGCAGCCCTGGACTGGTCTATGGCTACACCTTC. Amino acid sequence: CASSPGLVYGYTF.

On this clone itself: A read error may produce the germline difference seen at one junction end. The V call is TRBV27, the J call TRBJ2-5; D is ambiguous. The CDR3 has 8 amino acids. CDR1 MNHEY and CDR2 SMNVEV come from the germline V gene (reference sequence). CDR3 protein: CASSSAHF. CDR3 nucleotides: TGTGCCAGCAGTTCCGCCCACTTC.

This clone was counted a single time. V is TRBV7-9 and J is TRBJ1-1, with D uncertain. Trimming removed 1 base at V and 0 bases at J, with 9 bases between. The CDR3 is made up of 15 amino acids. The germline V gene encodes CDR1 SEHNR and CDR2 FQNEAQ (reference sequence). For the CDR3, the DNA is TGTGCCAGCAGCTTAGTTCCCAGCTTGAACACTGAAGCTTTCTTT. Its translation: CASSLVPSLNTEAFF. Variable domain in full (rest from reference TRBV7-9 and TRBJ1-1): DTGVSQNPRHKITKRGQNVTFRCDPISEHNRLYWYRQTLGQGPEFLTYFQNEAQLEKSRLLSDRFSAERPKGSFSTLEIQRTEQGDSAMYLCASSLVPSLNTEAFFGQGTRLTVV.

The rearrangement joins TRBV18 to TRBJ1-5; D unresolved. V lost 0 bases and J 3 bases, leaving 12 bases between the germline ends. CDR1 is KGHSH, CDR2 LQKENI, per germline. This CDR3 region has 16 residues. This CDR3 reads CASSPPSSSSNQPQHF. CDR3 in DNA: TGTGCCAGCTCACCACCCAGCAGTTCCTCCAATCAGCCCCAGCATTTT. Based on the CDR3 plus reference TRBV18 and TRBJ1-5, the full variable domain is NAGVMQNPRHLVRRRGQEARLRCSPMKGHSHVYWYRQLPEEGLKFMVYLQKENIIDESGMPKERFSAEFPKEGPSILRIQQVVRGDSAAYFCASSPPSSSSNQPQHFGDGTRLSIL.

The V and J genes are TRBV6-5 and TRBJ2-7; 8 nucleotides match TRBD1. The CDR3 covers 16 residues. J was trimmed by 0 bases and V by 2 bases; bases with no gene match: 6. CDR1 and CDR2 from the germline V gene are MNHEY and SVGAGI. The CDR3 here is CASSYGDRPPSYEQYF. CDR3 coding DNA: TGTGCCAGCAGTTACGGGGACAGGCCTCCCTCCTACGAGCAGTACTTC.

This rearrangement joins TRBV6-6 to TRBJ1-3, with 8 bases identical to TRBD1. Germline CDR1 is MNHNY and CDR2 is SVGAGI (reference sequence). V shed 2 bases and J 4 bases; nucleotides not matched to a gene: 4. This CDR3 region has 15 residues. The CDR3 region is CASSYRTGNGNTIYF. CDR3 DNA sequence: TGTGCCAGCAGTTACCGGACAGGGAACGGAAACACCATATATTTT.

This chain joins TRBV29-1 and TRBJ2-1; 7 bases fit TRBD1. After removal of 8 bases from V and 7 bases from J, the junction contained 8 bases not matched to a gene. The CDR3 has 12 amino acids. Germline CDR1 SQVTM, CDR2 ANQGSEA. CDR3 coding DNA: TGCAGCTGTGTGAAGGGGGCAAATGAGCAGTTCTTC. As protein: CSCVKGANEQFF.

A few counts support this clone. The genes are TRBV30 and TRBJ2-7; D unresolved. Trimming cost V 1 base and J 6 bases, with 7 bases left between them. This CDR3 region has 11 residues. Germline V gene lookup returns CDR1 GTSNPN and CDR2 SVGIG (reference sequence). The CDR3 DNA sequence: TGTGCCTGGAGTGGGGGTGCCGAGCAGTACTTC. Translating it yields CAWSGGAEQYF. The full variable domain, completed using reference TRBV30 and TRBJ2-7, is SQTIHQWPATLVQPVGSPLSLECTVEGTSNPNLYWYRQAAGRGLQLLFYSVGIGQISSEVPQNLSASRPQDRQFILSSKKLLLSDSGFYLCAWSGGAEQYFGPGTRLTVT.

The chain couples TRBV18 to TRBJ2-2; 14 bases are shared with TRBD2. V lost 4 bases and J lost 4; bases outside the gene matches: 11. The CDR3 is 19 residues long. Germline CDR1 KGHSH, CDR2 LQKENI. CDR3 in DNA: TGTGCCAGCTCACAGACGGGACTAGCGGGAGTACTAGGCACCGGGGAGCTGTTTTTT. This encodes CASSQTGLAGVLGTGELFF.

The CDR3 DNA follows: TGTGCCAGCAGCCAGGTGGACACTATGAGCTCCTATAATTCACCCCTCCACTTT. This encodes CASSQVDTMSSYNSPLHF. V gene TRBV5-6 combines with J gene TRBJ1-6; TRBD1 might be the D (5 bases). The germline CDR1 and CDR2 sequences are SGHDT and YYEEEE. This CDR3 region has 18 residues. Deletions cut 4 bases from V and 0 bases from J, with 17 bases between.

The J gene is TRBJ1-5, the V gene TRBV30; no clear D gene. The V end lost 1 base, the J end lost 4 bases, and 11 bases lay between the germline ends. The CDR3 is 14 amino acids. Germline V gene lookup returns CDR1 GTSNPN and CDR2 SVGIG (reference sequence). This CDR3 reads CAWSGLNGNQPQHF. CDR3 coding DNA: TGTGCCTGGAGTGGACTAAATGGGAATCAGCCCCAGCATTTT.

This rearrangement joins TRBV19 to TRBJ2-5, with 13 bases aligning to TRBD2. CDR3 length: 16 residues. Germline CDR1 reads LNHDA; CDR2 reads SQIVND (reference sequence). V was pared by 3 bases and J by 3 bases, with 4 bases of the junction left unmatched. The CDR3 region is CASSMLGTSGKETQYF. CDR3 DNA sequence: TGTGCCAGTAGTATGCTCGGGACTAGCGGGAAAGAGACCCAGTACTTC.

The chain is built from TRBV6-1 and TRBJ1-5; D is perhaps TRBD1 (6 bases). V gave up 3 bases and J gave up 2 bases, with 11 bases separating them. Germline CDR1 and CDR2: MNHNS and SASEGT. The CDR3 runs 15 residues. CDR3 in amino acids: CASSETGWGNQPQHF. The CDR3 DNA reads as TGTGCCAGCAGTGAGACAGGCTGGGGCAATCAGCCCCAGCATTTT.

The chain recombines TRBV13 with TRBJ2-7; D call uncertain. The germline gives CDR1 PRHDT, CDR2 FYEKMQ (reference sequence). The CDR3 sequence is 14 residues long. The V and J ends lost 5 bases and 3 bases respectively, with 14 bases between them. CDR3 sequence reads: CASSEEGSLYEQYF. The CDR3 nucleotides read TGTGCCAGCAGCGAGGAAGGTAGCCTCTACGAGCAGTACTTC.

The V call is TRBV7-9, the J call TRBJ2-7; D call uncertain. Germline CDR1 and CDR2: SEHNR and FQNEAQ (reference sequence). CDR3 length equals 11 residues. V was shortened by 5 bases and J by 2 bases, with 4 bases between the two germline ends. The CDR3: CASSPTYEQYF. The DNA for the CDR3 is TGTGCCAGCAGCCCAACCTACGAGCAGTACTTC.

CDR3 loop: CASSPLLSDEQFF. In DNA, the CDR3 is TGTGCCAGCTCACCGCTACTAAGCGATGAGCAGTTCTTC. The chain uses TRBV18 and TRBJ2-1, with unresolved D. Per the germline V gene, CDR1 is KGHSH and CDR2 is LQKENI. This CDR3 is built from 13 residues. The V end was cut by 3 bases, the J end by 8 bases, with 11 bases between.

The count of this clone is one. This rearrangement joins TRBV7-2 to TRBJ2-1, with D perhaps being TRBD1 or TRBD2 (5 bases each). Trimming removed 5 bases at V and 5 bases at J, with 19 bases between. There are 16 residues in the CDR3. Germline lookup yields CDR1 SGHTA and CDR2 FQGNSA. The CDR3 reads CASSPYRGLNNNEQFF. The CDR3 nucleotides are TGTGCCAGCAGCCCCTATCGGGGCCTAAACAACAATGAGCAGTTCTTC. Full variable domain (outside the CDR3, taken from reference TRBV7-2 and TRBJ2-1): GAGVSQSPSNKVTEKGKDVELRCDPISGHTALYWYRQSLGQGLEFLIYFQGNSAPDKSGLPSDRFSAERTGGSVSTLTIQRTQQEDSAVYLCASSPYRGLNNNEQFFGPGTRLTVL.

The chain recombines TRBV6-5 with TRBJ1-3; D is ambiguous. The ends were cut back, 8 bases at V and 0 bases at J, with 8 bases in the middle. The CDR3 has 13 amino acids. In germline, CDR1 is MNHEY, CDR2 SVGAGI. The CDR3: CASCTPSGNTIYF. In nucleotides, the CDR3 is TGTGCCAGCTGTACACCCTCTGGAAACACCATATATTTT.

V usage is TRBV13 and J usage is TRBJ1-3; D unclear. Trimming cost V 4 bases and J 6 bases, with 16 bases left between them. This CDR3 comprises 15 residues. Germline V gives CDR1 PRHDT, CDR2 FYEKMQ (reference sequence). The CDR3 DNA sequence: TGTGCCAGCAGCTCAAGACCGGGTCAGGAAAACACCATATATTTT. As protein: CASSSRPGQENTIYF.